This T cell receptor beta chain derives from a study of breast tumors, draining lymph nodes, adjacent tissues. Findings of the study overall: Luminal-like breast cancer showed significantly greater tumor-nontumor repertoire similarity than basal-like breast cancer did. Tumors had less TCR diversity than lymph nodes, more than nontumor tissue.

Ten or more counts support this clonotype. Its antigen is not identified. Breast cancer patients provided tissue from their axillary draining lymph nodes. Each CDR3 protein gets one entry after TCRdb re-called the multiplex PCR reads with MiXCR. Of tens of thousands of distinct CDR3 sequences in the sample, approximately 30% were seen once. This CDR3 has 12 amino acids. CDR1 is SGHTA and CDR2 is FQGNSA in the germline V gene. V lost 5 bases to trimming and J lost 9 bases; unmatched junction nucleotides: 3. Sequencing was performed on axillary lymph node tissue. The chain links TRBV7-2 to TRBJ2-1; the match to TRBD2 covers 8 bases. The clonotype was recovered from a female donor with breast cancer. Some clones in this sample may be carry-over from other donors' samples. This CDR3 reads CASSLRGGEQFF. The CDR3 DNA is TGTGCCAGCAGCCTCCGGGGGGGTGAGCAGTTCTTC.